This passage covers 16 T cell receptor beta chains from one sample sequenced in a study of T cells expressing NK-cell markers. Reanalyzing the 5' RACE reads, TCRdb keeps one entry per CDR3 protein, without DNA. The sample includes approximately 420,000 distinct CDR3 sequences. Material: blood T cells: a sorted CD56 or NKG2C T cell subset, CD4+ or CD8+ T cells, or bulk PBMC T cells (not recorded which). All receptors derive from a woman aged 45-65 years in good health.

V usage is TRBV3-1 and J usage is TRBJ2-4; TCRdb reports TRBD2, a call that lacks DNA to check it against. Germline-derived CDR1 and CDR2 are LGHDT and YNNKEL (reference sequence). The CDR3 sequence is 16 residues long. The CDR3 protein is CASSPPGSGAKNIQYF.

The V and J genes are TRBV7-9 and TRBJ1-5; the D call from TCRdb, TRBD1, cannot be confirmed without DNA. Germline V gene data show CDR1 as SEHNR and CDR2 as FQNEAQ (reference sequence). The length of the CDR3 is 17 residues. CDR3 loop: CASSLKPPGQLNQPQHF.

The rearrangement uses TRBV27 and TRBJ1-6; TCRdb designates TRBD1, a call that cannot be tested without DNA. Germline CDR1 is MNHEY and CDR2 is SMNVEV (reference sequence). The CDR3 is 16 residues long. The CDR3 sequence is CASTERGTGPNSPLHF.

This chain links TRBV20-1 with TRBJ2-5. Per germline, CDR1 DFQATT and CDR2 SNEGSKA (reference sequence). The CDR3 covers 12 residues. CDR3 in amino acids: CSASLQGETQYF.

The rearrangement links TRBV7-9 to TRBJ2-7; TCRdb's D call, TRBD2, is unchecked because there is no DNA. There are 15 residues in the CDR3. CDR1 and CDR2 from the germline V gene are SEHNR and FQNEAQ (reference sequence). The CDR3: CASSLGSGGSYEQYF.

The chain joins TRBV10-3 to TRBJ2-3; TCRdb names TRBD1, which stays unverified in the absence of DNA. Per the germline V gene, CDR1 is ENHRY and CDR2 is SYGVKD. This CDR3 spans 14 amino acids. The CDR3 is CAISDGGTGDTQYF.

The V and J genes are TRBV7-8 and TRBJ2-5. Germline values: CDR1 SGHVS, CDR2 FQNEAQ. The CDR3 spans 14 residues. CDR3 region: CASSPRTTLGTQYF. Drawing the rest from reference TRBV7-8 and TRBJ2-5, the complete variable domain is GAGVSQSPRYKVAKRGQDVALRCDPISGHVSLFWYQQALGQGPEFLTYFQNEAQLDKSGLPSDRFFAERPEGSVSTLKIQRTQQEDSAVYLCASSPRTTLGTQYFGPGTRLLVL.

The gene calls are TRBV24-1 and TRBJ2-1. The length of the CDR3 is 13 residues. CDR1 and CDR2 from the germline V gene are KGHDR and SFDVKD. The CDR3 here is CATSDGKNNEQFF.

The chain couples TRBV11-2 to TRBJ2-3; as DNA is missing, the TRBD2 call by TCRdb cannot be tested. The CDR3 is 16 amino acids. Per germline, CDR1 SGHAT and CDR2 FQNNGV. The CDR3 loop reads CASSLRREGLADTQYF. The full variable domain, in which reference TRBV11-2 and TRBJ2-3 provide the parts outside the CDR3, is EAGVAQSPRYKIIEKRQSVAFWCNPISGHATLYWYQQILGQGPKLLIQFQNNGVVDDSQLPKDRFSAERLKGVDSTLKIQPAKLEDSAVYLCASSLRREGLADTQYFGPGTRLTVL.

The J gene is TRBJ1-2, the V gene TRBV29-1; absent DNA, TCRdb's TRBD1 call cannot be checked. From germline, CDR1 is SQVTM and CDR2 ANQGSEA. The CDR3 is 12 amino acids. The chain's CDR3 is CSVDLNRGGYTF.

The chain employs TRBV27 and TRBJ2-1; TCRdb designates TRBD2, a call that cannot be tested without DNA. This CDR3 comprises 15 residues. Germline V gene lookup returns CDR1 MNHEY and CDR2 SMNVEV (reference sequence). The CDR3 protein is CASSPSSGVRGEQFF.

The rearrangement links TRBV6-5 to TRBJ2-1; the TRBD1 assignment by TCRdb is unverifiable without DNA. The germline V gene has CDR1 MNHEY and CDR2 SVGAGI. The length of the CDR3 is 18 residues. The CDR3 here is CASSYFPPTSGFYNEQFF.

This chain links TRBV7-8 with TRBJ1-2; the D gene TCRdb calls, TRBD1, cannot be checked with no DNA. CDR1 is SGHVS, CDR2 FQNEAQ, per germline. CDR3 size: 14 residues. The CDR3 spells CASSFPGGVYGYTF.

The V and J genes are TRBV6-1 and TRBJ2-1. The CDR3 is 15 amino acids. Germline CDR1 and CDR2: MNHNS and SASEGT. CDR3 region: CASSEGLISSNEQFF.

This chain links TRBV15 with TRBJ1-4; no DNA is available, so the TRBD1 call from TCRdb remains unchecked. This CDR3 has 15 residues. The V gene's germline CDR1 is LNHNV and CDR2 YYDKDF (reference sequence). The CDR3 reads CATSRAQANNEKLFF.

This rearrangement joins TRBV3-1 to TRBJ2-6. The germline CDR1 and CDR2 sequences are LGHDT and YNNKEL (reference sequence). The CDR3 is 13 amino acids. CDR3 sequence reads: CASSLKDGTLPTF.